This T cell receptor beta chain derives from a study of blood T cell repertoires in COVID-19. For the study at large: PBMCs, B-cell-depleted T cells, or T cells provided the cDNA or gDNA that made up the material.

With 5 bases removed from V and 10 bases from J, the gap between germline ends came to 12 bases. The CDR3 covers 12 residues. Under the authors' procedure: Reference gene primer amplification gave estimated nucleated cell counts. Some clones are missing from TCRdb's copy, which holds only in-frame ones; the method was immunoSEQ multiplex PCR. Clonal size and the V and J genes are those of that table, whereas D and trimming came from the DNA. The sample shows some 180,000 clones, around 81% of them seen only once. This clonotype was sampled from a man aged 70-80 years with active or convalescent COVID-19. V is TRBV12-3 or TRBV12-4 and J is TRBJ2-1, with D perhaps TRBD2 (5 bases). The sample taken for sequencing was peripheral blood. The chain's CDR3 is CASSPRTVEQFF. CDR3 in DNA: TGTGCCAGCAGTCCCCGGACTGTGGAGCAGTTCTTC.